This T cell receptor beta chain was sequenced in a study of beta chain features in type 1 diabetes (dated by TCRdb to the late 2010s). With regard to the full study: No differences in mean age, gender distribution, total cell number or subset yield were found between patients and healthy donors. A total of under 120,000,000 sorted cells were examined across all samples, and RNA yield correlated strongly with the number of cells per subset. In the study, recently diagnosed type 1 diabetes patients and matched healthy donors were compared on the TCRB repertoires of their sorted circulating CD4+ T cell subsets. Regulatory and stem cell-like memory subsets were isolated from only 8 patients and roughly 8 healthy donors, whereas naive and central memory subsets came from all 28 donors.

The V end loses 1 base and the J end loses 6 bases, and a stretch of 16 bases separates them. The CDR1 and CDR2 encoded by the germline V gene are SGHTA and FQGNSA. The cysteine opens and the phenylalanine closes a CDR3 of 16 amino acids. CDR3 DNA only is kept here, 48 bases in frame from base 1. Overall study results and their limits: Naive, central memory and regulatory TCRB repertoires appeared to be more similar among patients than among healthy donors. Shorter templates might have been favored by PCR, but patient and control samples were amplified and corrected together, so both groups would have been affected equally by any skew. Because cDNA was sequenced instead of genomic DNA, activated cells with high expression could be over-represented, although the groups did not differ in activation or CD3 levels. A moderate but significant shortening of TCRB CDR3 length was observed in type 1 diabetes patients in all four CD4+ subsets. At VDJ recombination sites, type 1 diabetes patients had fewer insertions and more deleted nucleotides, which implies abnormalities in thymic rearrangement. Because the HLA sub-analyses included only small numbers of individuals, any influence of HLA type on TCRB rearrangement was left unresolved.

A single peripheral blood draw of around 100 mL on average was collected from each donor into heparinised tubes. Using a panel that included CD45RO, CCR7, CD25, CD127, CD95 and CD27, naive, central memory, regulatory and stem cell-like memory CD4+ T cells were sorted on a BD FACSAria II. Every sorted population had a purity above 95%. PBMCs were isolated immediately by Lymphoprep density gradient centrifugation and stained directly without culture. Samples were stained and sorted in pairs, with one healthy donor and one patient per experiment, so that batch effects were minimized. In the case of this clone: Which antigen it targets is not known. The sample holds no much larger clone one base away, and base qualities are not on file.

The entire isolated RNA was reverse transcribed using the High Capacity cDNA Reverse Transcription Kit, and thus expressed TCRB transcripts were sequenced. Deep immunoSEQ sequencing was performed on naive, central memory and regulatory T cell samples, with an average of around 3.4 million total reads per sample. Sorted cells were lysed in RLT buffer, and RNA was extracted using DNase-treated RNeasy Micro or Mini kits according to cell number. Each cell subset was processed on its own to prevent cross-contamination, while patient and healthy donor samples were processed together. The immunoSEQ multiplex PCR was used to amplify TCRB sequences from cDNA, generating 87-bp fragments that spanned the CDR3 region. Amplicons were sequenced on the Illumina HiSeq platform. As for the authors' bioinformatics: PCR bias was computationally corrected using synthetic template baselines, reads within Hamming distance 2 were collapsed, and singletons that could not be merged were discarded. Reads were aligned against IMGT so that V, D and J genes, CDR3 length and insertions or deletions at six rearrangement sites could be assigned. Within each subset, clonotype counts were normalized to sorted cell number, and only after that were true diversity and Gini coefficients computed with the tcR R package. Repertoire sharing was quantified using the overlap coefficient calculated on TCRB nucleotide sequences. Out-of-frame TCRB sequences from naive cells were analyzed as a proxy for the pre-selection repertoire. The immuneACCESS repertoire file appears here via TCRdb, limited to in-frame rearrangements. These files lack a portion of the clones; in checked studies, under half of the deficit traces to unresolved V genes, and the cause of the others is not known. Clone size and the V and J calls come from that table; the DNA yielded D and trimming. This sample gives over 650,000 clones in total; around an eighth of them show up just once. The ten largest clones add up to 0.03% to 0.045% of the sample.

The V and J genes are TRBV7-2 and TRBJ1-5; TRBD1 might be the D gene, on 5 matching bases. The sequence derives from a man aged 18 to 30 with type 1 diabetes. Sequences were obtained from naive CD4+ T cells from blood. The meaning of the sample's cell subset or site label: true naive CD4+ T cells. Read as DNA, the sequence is TGTGCCAGCAGCTTAGAGGGGTTGGAGGGCCGTCAGCCCCAGCATTTT. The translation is CASSLEGLEGRQPQHF.